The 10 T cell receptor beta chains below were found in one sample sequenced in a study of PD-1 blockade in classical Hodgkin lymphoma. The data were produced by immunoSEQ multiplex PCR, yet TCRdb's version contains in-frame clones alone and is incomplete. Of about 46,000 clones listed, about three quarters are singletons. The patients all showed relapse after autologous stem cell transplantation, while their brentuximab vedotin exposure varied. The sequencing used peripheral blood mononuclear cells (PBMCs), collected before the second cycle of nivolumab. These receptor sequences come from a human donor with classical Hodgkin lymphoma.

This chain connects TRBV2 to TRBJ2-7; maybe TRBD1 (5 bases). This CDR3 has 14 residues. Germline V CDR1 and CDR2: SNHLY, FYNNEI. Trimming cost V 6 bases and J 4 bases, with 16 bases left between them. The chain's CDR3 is CASRPDSALYEQYF. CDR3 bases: TGTGCCAGCAGACCTGACAGCGCTCTATACGAGCAGTACTTC.

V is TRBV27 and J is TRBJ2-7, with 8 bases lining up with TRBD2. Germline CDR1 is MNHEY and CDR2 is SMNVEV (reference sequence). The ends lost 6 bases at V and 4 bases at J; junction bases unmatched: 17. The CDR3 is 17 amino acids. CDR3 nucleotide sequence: TGTGCCAGCAGCTTACCCCGACGAGCGGGGGTTCTTTACGAGCAGTACTTC. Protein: CASSLPRRAGVLYEQYF.

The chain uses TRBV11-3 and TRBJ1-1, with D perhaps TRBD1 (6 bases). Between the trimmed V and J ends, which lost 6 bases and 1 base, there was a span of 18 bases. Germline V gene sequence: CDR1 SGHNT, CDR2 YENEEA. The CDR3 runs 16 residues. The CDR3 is CASRDDRLHPNTEAFF. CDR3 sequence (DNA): TGTGCCAGCAGGGATGACAGGCTCCACCCGAACACTGAAGCTTTCTTT.

CDR3 DNA: TGTGCCAGCAGCTACAGACTAGCGGGGGTGGACGAGCAGTTCTTC. This translates into CASSYRLAGVDEQFF. The J gene is TRBJ2-1, the V gene TRBV7-3; 12 bases line up with TRBD2. Germline V lookup: CDR1 SGHTA, CDR2 FQGTGA. The CDR3 has 15 residues. Germline trimming cut 4 bases from V and 10 bases from J; bases unmatched to any gene: 8.

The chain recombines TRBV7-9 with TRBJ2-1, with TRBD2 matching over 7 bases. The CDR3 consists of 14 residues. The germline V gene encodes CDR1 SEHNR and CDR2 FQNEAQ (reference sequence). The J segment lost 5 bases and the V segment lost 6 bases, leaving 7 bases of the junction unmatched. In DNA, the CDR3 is TGTGCCAGCAGTTCACCGGGACTAAACAATGAGCAGTTCTTC. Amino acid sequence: CASSSPGLNNEQFF.

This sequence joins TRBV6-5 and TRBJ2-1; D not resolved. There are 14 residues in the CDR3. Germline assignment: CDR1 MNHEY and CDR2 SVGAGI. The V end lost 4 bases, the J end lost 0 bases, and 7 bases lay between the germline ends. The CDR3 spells CASSLWGSYNEQFF. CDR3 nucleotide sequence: TGTGCCAGCAGTTTATGGGGCTCCTACAATGAGCAGTTCTTC.

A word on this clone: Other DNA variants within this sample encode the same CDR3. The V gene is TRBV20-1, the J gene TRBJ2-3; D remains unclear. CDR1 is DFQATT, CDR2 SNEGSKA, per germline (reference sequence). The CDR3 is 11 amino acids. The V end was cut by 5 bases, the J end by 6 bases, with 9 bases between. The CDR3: CSALGPDTQYF. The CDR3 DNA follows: TGCAGTGCTTTGGGTCCGGATACGCAGTATTTT.

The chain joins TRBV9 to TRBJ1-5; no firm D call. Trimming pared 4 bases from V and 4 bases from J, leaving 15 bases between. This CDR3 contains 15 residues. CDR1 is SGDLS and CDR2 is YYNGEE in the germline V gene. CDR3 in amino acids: CASSPFPDGNQPQHF. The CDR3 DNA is TGTGCCAGCAGCCCCTTTCCGGACGGAAATCAGCCCCAGCATTTT.

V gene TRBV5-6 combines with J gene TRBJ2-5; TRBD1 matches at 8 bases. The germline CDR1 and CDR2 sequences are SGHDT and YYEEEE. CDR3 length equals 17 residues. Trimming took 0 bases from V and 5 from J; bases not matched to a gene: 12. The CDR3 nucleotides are TGTGCCAGCAGCTTGGAAGGACAGGGCGCGAAGGTTGAGACCCAGTACTTC. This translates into CASSLEGQGAKVETQYF.

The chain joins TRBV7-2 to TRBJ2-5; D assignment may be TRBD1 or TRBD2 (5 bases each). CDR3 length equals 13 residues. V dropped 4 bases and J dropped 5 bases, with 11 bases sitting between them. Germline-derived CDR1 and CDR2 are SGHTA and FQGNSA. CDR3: CASSSSGRETQYF. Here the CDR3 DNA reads TGTGCCAGCAGCTCGTCGGGGCGGGAGACCCAGTACTTC.